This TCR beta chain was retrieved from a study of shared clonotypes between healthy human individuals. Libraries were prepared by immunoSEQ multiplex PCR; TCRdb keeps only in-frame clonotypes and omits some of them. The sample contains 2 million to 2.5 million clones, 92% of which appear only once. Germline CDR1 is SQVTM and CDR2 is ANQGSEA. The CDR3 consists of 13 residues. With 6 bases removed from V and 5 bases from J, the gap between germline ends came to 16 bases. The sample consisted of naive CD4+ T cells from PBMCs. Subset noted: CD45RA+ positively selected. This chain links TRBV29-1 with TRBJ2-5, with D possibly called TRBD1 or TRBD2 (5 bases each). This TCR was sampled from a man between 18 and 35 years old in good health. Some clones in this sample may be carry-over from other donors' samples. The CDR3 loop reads CSVPLRGEETQYF. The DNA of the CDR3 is TGCAGCGTCCCCCTTCGGGGCGAGGAGACCCAGTACTTC.